This TCR beta chain came from a study of human CD8 memory T cell subsets. Findings of the study overall: In contrast to effector memory cells, stem-like memory and precursor exhausted T cells had similarly high diversity.

In germline, CDR1 is SGHVS, CDR2 FNYEAQ. The CDR3 length is 12 residues. UMI-labeled 5' RACE was used to make TCR beta libraries. Under the authors' procedure: Every library of TCR beta sequences contained functional CDR3 beta clonotypes numbering between about 2,900 and 18,000. TCRdb reanalyzed the 5' RACE reads, giving one entry per CDR3 protein sequence and no DNA. The authors' filters were not applied to this entry. The sample includes 4,500 to 6,000 distinct CDR3 sequences. Of note for this clonotype: Its antigen is unidentified.

The sequencing sample was made of CD8+ T cells from PBMCs. The V gene is TRBV7-6, the J gene TRBJ2-1. This receptor was identified in a human donor in good health. The CDR3 loop is CASSLGLDEQFF.